This TCR beta chain was identified during a study of human thymus T cells. General observations from the study: It looked as if thymic and blood repertoires used V and J genes in a biased way.

Here immunoSEQ multiplex PCR was the method, and the copy in TCRdb shows in-frame clones only, minus some. The table shows over 35,000 clones, with around 94% occurring only once. The CDR3 totals 12 residues. Germline CDR1 SGHRS, CDR2 YFSETQ. Trimming pared 3 bases from V and 11 bases from J, leaving 14 bases between. As regards this clone: Antigen: not known.

Only four of the eight donors provided a roughly 0.45-1 mL blood sample. The sequenced sample consisted of blood. The clonotype was recovered from a boy younger than two with a congenital heart defect but otherwise immunologically healthy. The gene calls are TRBV5-1 and TRBJ1-1, with a weak D call TRBD1 (6 bases). The CDR3 loop is CASSSRRGEAFF. The DNA of the CDR3 is TGCGCCAGCAGCTCGAGAAGGGGGGAGGCTTTCTTT.